A selection of T cell receptor beta chains follows, all from one sample in a study of T-cell reconstitution after alpha-beta-depleted transplantation in children. A single record per CDR3 protein comes from TCRdb applying MiXCR to the PCR reads. The data show 40,000 to 55,000 distinct CDR3 sequences, with around 8.8% seen just once and 27% held by the top ten. Sequenced material: PBMCs, mostly from graft donor cells, taken 60 days after TCRalphabeta/CD19-depleted stem cell transplant. These receptors were obtained from a male patient between 2 and 9 years old who had a stem cell transplant for chronic granulomatous disease, so the T cells may come from the graft donor. CDR3s include the opening cysteine and the closing phenylalanine or tryptophan. Fields, in order: V gene, CDR3 protein.

v_gene: TRBV7-9
CDR3aa: CASSYTRATQGGNTIYF

v_gene: TRBV27
CDR3aa: CASSFAGPRGDTQYF

v_gene: TRBV28
CDR3aa: CASSFWQGGSALHF

v_gene: TRBV20-1
CDR3aa: CSAGGTGGRETQYF

v_gene: TRBV2
CDR3aa: CASSVDKHFNTEAFF

v_gene: TRBV14
CDR3aa: CASSRLGWNTEAFF

v_gene: TRBV11-2
CDR3aa: CASSPIMTDTQYF

v_gene: TRBV12-3/TRBV12-4
CDR3aa: CASSSLHGYLYGYTF

v_gene: TRBV30
CDR3aa: CAFNRGIRNEQFF

v_gene: TRBV7-9
CDR3aa: CASSLGWRLLTEETQYF